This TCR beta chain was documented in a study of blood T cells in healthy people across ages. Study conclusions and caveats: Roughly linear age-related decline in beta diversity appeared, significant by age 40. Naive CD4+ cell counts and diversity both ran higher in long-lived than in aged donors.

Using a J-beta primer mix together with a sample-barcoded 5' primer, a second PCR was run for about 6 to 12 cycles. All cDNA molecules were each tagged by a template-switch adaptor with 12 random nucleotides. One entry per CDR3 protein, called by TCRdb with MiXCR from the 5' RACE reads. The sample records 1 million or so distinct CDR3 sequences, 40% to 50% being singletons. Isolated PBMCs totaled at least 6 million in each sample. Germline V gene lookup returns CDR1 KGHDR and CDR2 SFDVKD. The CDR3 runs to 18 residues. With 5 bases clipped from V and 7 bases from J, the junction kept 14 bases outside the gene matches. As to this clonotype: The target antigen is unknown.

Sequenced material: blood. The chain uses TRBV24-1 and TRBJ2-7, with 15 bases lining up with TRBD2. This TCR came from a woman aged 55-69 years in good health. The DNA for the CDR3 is TGTGCCACCAGTGGCTGGACTAGCGGGAGGGCCCCCTACAATGAGCAGTACTTC. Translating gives CATSGWTSGRAPYNEQYF.